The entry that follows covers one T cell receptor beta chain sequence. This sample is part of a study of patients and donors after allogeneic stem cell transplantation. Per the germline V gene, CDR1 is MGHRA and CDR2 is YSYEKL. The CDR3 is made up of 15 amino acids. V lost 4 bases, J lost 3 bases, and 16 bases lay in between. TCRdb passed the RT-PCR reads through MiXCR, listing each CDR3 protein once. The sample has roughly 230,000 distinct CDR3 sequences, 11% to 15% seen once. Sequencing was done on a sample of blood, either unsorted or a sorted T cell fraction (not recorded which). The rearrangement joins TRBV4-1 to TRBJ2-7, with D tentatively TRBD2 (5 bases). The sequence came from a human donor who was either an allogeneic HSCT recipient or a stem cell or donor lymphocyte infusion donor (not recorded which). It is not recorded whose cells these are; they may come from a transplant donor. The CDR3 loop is CASSPAPGIGYEQYF. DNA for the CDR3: TGCGCCAGCAGCCCCGCCCCGGGAATAGGCTACGAGCAGTACTTC.